Presented here are 23 T cell receptor beta chains from one specimen sequenced in a study of T cells in women clearing cervical HPV infection. TCRdb keeps only in-frame clones here, not all; method: immunoSEQ multiplex PCR. This sample's table reports tens of thousands of clones. Material: blood buffy coat. The receptors here all came from a woman between 18 and 69 years old with a cervical HPV16 infection that either progressed to CIN3+ or cleared (not recorded which).

Of note for this clone: Its ends do not fully match the called genes, so a read error is possible. The read is 3 residues too short to cover the CDR3 end, so that end is filled in from the germline J gene. The same CDR3 can be traced to other DNA sequences in this sample. The chain combines TRBV7-6 with TRBJ1-3; 7 bases align to TRBD1. Germline CDR1 and CDR2: SGHVS and FNYEAQ. CDR3 size: 14 residues. CDR3 DNA, as far as it was read: TGTGCCAGCAGCTCCTACAGGGGACGAAACACA. Translating gives CASSSYRGRNT. The complete CDR3 protein is CASSSYRGRNTIYF.

The chain's CDR3 is CACTGGFRGTNEKLFF. The covered CDR3 bases are TGTGCCTGCACTGGAGGATTTAGGGGAACTAATGAAAAA. The chain carries TRBV2 and TRBJ1-4; D possibly corresponds to TRBD1 (5 bases). With the read ending 3 residues before the CDR3 end, the germline J gene is used to fill in that end. CDR1 is SNHLY and CDR2 is FYNNEI in the germline V gene. Trimming cost V 11 bases and J 1 base, with 20 bases left between them. The length of the CDR3 is 16 residues.

The CDR3 bases that were read are TGTGCCTGGAGAAACCAGGGAAGGAAAAAG. This codes for CAWRNQGRKK. The entire CDR3 sequence reads CAWRNQGRKKLFF. The gene calls are TRBV30 and TRBJ2-2; D is perhaps TRBD1 (5 bases). The CDR3 end is not reached by the read, which stops 3 residues before it; the germline J gene fills it in. CDR1 and CDR2 (germline): GTSNPN, SVGIG (reference sequence). This CDR3 is built from 13 residues.

For this clone: Other DNA sequences in the same sample also yield this CDR3. CDR3 in amino acids: CASSLLRGSGSYEQYF. CDR3 bases read: TGTGCCAGCAGCCTACTCAGGGGAAGTGGATCCTACGAG. This chain connects TRBV13 to TRBJ2-7; perhaps TRBD1 as D (6 bases). The read ends 3 residues early relative to the CDR3; the germline J gene fills the gap. CDR1 and CDR2 (germline): PRHDT, FYEKMQ (reference sequence). This CDR3 is built from 16 residues. V gave up 5 bases and J gave up 1 base, with 18 bases separating them.

This clone is medium-sized by frequency. The read terminates 3 residues before the CDR3 end, so the remaining end is supplied by the germline J gene. The chain joins TRBV10-1 to TRBJ2-2; 13 bases are a match to TRBD2. This CDR3 has 15 amino acids. V trimming: 8 bases; J trimming: 6 bases; junction bases outside the gene matches: 6. CDR1 is WNHNN, CDR2 SYGVQD, per germline (reference sequence). Partial CDR3 DNA: TGCGCCAGCGGGGAACTAGCGGGAGGGGCCGGGGAG. Amino acids: CASGELAGGAGE. The full CDR3 sequence reads CASGELAGGAGELFF.

CDR3 sequence: CSARLPGQGGHEQYF. The part of the CDR3 DNA that was read is TGCAGTGCTAGACTTCCGGGACAGGGGGGACACGAG. The chain combines TRBV20-1 with TRBJ2-7; TRBD1 agrees at 11 bases. From the germline J gene comes the end of the CDR3, since the read stops 3 residues before it. J was trimmed by 5 bases and V by 2 bases; bases with no gene match: 8. Germline values: CDR1 DFQATT, CDR2 SNEGSKA (reference sequence). CDR3 length: 15 amino acids.

The CDR3 loop is CASSSRRGGADTYTF. The part of the CDR3 DNA that was read is TGTGCCAGCAGCTCCCGGAGGGGGGGCGCAGATACC. The J gene is TRBJ1-2, the V gene TRBV7-3; maybe TRBD1 (6 bases). The read ends 3 residues before the CDR3 terminus; that terminus is restored from the germline J gene. Germline V gene sequence: CDR1 SGHTA, CDR2 FQGTGA. The CDR3 runs 15 residues.

CDR3 sequence: CASRLKTGIRQSEQFF. The CDR3 bases that were read are TGTGCCAGCAGGCTTAAGACAGGGATAAGGCAATCTGAG. The rearrangement uses TRBV2 and TRBJ2-1; 7 bases agree with TRBD1. The CDR3 end lies 3 residues beyond the end of the read and is filled in from the germline J gene. Per germline, CDR1 SNHLY and CDR2 FYNNEI. The V gene end was trimmed by 6 bases and the J gene end by 9 bases; junction bases not matched to a gene: 17. The CDR3 covers 16 residues.

In regard to this clone: With the read ending 3 residues before the CDR3 end, the germline J gene is used to fill in that end. V usage is TRBV5-1 and J usage is TRBJ2-5; D call uncertain. The CDR3 totals 12 residues. The germline CDR1 and CDR2 sequences are SGHRS and YFSETQ. V gave up 0 bases and J gave up 5 bases, with 5 bases separating them. The sequenced part of the CDR3 DNA is TGCGCCAGCAGCTTGGGTCAGGAGACC. This translates into CASSLGQET. The entire CDR3 reads CASSLGQETQYF.

On this clone: The observed sequence ends 3 residues before the CDR3 terminus, with the missing tail filled in from the germline J gene. This chain joins TRBV10-3 and TRBJ1-2, with D tentatively TRBD1 (5 bases). Germline lookup yields CDR1 ENHRY and CDR2 SYGVKD. The CDR3 is 11 amino acids. The DNA read from the CDR3 is TGTGCCATCAGCGGAGGGGAAGGC. This translates into CAISGGEG. The full CDR3 protein reads CAISGGEGYTF.

In regard to this clone: The read falls 3 residues short of the CDR3 end, and the missing part is taken from the germline J gene. This chain uses TRBV6-1 with TRBJ1-5; no clear D gene. Between the trimmed V and J ends, which lost 3 bases and 2 bases, there was a span of 2 bases. The CDR3 length is 12 residues. Looked up from germline, CDR1 is MNHNS and CDR2 is SASEGT. The covered CDR3 bases are TGTGCCAGCAGTGACGGCAATCAGCCC. Protein product: CASSDGNQP. The full CDR3 is CASSDGNQPQHF.

Notes on this clone: The CDR3 end falls 3 residues outside the read, so it is completed with the germline J gene. The rearrangement joins TRBV7-9 to TRBJ2-3; D unresolved. Per the germline V gene, CDR1 is SEHNR and CDR2 is FQNEAQ (reference sequence). Trimming left V 1 base short and J 8 bases short, with 7 bases between. CDR3 length: 12 amino acids. CDR3: CASSLDVGTQYF. The sequenced CDR3 bases are TGTGCCAGCAGCTTAGATGTCGGTACG.

Remarks on this clone: The read ends 3 residues shy of where the CDR3 ends; the end is completed using the germline J gene. The gene calls are TRBV5-1 and TRBJ1-2; the D is unclear. Germline V lookup: CDR1 SGHRS, CDR2 YFSETQ. The CDR3 sequence is 14 residues long. Trimming stripped 0 bases from V and 1 base from J, with 7 bases between. CDR3 sequence: CASSLEANNYGYTF. CDR3 DNA (partial): TGCGCCAGCAGCTTGGAGGCCAATAACTATGGC.

With respect to this clone: The read falls 3 residues short of the CDR3 end, and the missing part is taken from the germline J gene. This sequence joins TRBV19 and TRBJ2-7; a possible D gene is TRBD1 (7 bases). The CDR3 extends over 15 amino acids. V shed 3 bases and J shed 1 base, with 13 bases lying between them. The germline CDR1 and CDR2 sequences are LNHDA and SQIVND (reference sequence). The chain's CDR3 is CASSMAAGQSYEQYF. The CDR3 bases that were read are TGTGCCAGTAGTATGGCCGCGGGACAGTCCTACGAG.

Comment on this clone: The CDR3 end is not reached by the read, which stops 3 residues before it; the germline J gene fills it in. The genes are TRBV12-5 and TRBJ2-1; 9 bases fit TRBD1. This CDR3 is 15 amino acids long. Germline V CDR1 and CDR2: LGHNT, FRNRAP. The ends lost 5 bases at V and 6 bases at J; junction bases unmatched: 8. The CDR3 loop is CASGPPNRGPNEQFF. The part of the CDR3 DNA that was read is TGTGCTAGTGGTCCCCCCAACAGGGGGCCCAATGAG.

A word on this clone: The CDR3 is cut off 3 residues early in the read; its end comes from the germline J gene. The chain combines TRBV30 with TRBJ1-2; D call uncertain. V lost 6 bases and J 2 bases, leaving 10 bases between the germline ends. Looked up from germline, CDR1 is GTSNPN and CDR2 is SVGIG (reference sequence). CDR3 size: 12 residues. CDR3 sequence reads: CACGVGNYGYTF. CDR3 DNA (partial): TGTGCCTGCGGGGTGGGGAACTATGGC.

The part of the CDR3 DNA that was read is TGCAGTGCGACCGGGACAGGGGGTTACGAG. Protein product: CSATGTGGYE. The whole CDR3 region reads CSATGTGGYEQYF. This chain connects TRBV20-1 to TRBJ2-7, with 11 nucleotides matching TRBD1. The read halts 3 residues ahead of the CDR3 end, with the missing end drawn from the germline J gene. Germline V lookup: CDR1 DFQATT, CDR2 SNEGSKA (reference sequence). The CDR3 contains 13 residues. V was pared by 6 bases and J by 4 bases, with 5 bases of the junction left unmatched.

In regard to this clone: The sequenced fragment ends 3 residues before the CDR3 boundary, so the rest is inferred from the germline J gene. V and J are TRBV20-1 and TRBJ1-5, with D uncertain. The CDR3 is 16 residues long. From germline, CDR1 is DFQATT and CDR2 SNEGSKA (reference sequence). Trimming removed 0 bases from V and 0 bases from J, with 12 bases in between. The CDR3 bases that were read are TGCAGTGCTAGAGATATGTCGAGCGGTAGCAATCAGCCC. It codes for CSARDMSSGSNQP. The entire CDR3 is CSARDMSSGSNQPQHF.

To note about this clone: The CDR3 end falls 3 residues outside the read, so it is completed with the germline J gene. This chain links TRBV19 with TRBJ1-4; 9 nucleotides match TRBD1. This CDR3 is built from 14 residues. Germline V gene lookup returns CDR1 LNHDA and CDR2 SQIVND (reference sequence). Unmatched junction bases numbered 4, after V lost 5 bases and J lost 6 bases. The CDR3 loop is CASSSRDRDEKLFF. CDR3 DNA, as far as it was read: TGTGCCAGTAGTTCCCGGGACAGGGATGAAAAA. The variable domain in full, completed from reference TRBV19 and TRBJ1-4, reads DGGITQSPKYLFRKEGQNVTLSCEQNLNHDAMYWYRQDPGQGLRLIYYSQIVNDFQKGDIAEGYSVSREKKESFPLTVTSAQKNPTAFYLCASSSRDRDEKLFFGSGTQLSVL.

In the case of this clone: Coverage ceases 3 residues before the CDR3 finishes, and the germline J gene fills in the end. The rearrangement joins TRBV7-2 to TRBJ2-1, with D possibly TRBD1 on 8 matching bases. CDR1 and CDR2 (germline): SGHTA, FQGNSA. V shed 5 bases and J shed 8 bases, with 16 bases lying between them. The CDR3 has 14 amino acids. The sequenced CDR3 bases are TGTGCCAGCAGCCTCGGACAGGGACTACATGAG. It codes for CASSLGQGLHE. The whole CDR3 is CASSLGQGLHEQFF.

On this clone: From the germline J gene comes the end of the CDR3, since the read stops 3 residues before it. The chain recombines TRBV2 with TRBJ2-7, with 7 bases fitting TRBD1. The trim removed 6 bases at V and 3 bases at J, leaving 2 bases unmatched. The germline gives CDR1 SNHLY, CDR2 FYNNEI. The CDR3 has 12 amino acids. The CDR3 region is CASSGDSYEQYF. The covered CDR3 bases are TGTGCCAGCAGCGGGGACAGCTACGAG.

A note on this clone: The CDR3 is cut off 3 residues early in the read; its end comes from the germline J gene. The chain has TRBV5-1 and TRBJ1-2; a weak D match, TRBD1 (5 bases). Germline V gene sequence: CDR1 SGHRS, CDR2 YFSETQ. V was trimmed by 4 bases and J by 4 bases, leaving 20 bases between them. CDR3 length: 16 residues. The part of the CDR3 DNA that was read is TGCGCCAGCAGCCCAAGGGGTGGGGAAGGCAGCTATGGC. Residues: CASSPRGGEGSYG. The CDR3 in its entirety is CASSPRGGEGSYGYTF.

As concerns this clone: The read comes to an end 3 residues before the CDR3 does, leaving the germline J gene to fill in the end. This chain links TRBV20-1 with TRBJ1-1; the D gene is possibly TRBD1 (5 bases). This CDR3 region has 14 residues. The germline V gene has CDR1 DFQATT and CDR2 SNEGSKA (reference sequence). With 5 bases removed from V and 0 bases from J, the gap between germline ends came to 13 bases. The CDR3 is CSAGWTSVNTEAFF. The part of the CDR3 DNA that was read is TGCAGTGCTGGATGGACATCCGTGAACACTGAA.